This entry features one T cell receptor (beta chain) sequence. The antigen remains undetermined. This sample is part of a study of identical twins. From the 5' RACE reads, TCRdb called clonotypes with MiXCR, one entry per CDR3 protein. Here the sample spans about 530,000 distinct CDR3 sequences, 15% being singletons. Points from the study as a whole: A lower insertion count was a feature of abundant cord blood beta clonotypes, with no such feature in memory repertoires. Monozygotic twin pairs showed more out-of-frame TCR alpha sharing than models estimated.

In addition, the sample was reused for a study of yellow fever vaccine responses in identical twins.

This TCR derives from a woman in her late teens or twenties in good health. The sequenced sample consisted of CD4+ T cells sorted from blood.

For the CDR3, the DNA is TGTGCCAGCAGCCCGGGACAGGGGACGGACAATGAGCAGTTCTTC. This gives the protein CASSPGQGTDNEQFF. The chain recombines TRBV7-9 with TRBJ2-1; 10 nucleotides match TRBD1. CDR1 is SEHNR, CDR2 FQNEAQ, per germline (reference sequence). J lost 5 bases, V lost 5 bases, and 6 bases had no gene match. There are 15 residues in the CDR3.